This TCR beta chain originates from a study of blood T cell repertoires in COVID-19 (TCRdb year 2020). Background for the entire study: The collaborator samples originated in the United States, Italy and Spain and spanned the acute and convalescent phases of COVID-19. The prospective study material was composed of cDNA or gDNA derived from T cells, B-cell-depleted T cells, or PBMCs. Where available, HLA class I and class II types were taken from metadata supplied by the sample provider and were not determined by assay-based typing. The dataset comprised deeply sampled blood TCRbeta repertoires from subjects exposed to, actively infected with, or recovered from COVID-19. Nearly every sample came with metadata listing a de-identified subject ID, COVID-19 status, age in years and sex. The repertoires were released in a freely available public database meant as a resource for research on the immune response to SARS-CoV-2. The samples were drawn from two sources: the first 160 participants of the ongoing ImmuneRACE study, and 1,000 to 1,500 subjects contributed by 6 global collaborators. Results the study describes overall, beyond this receptor: The quantity of clinical and demographic metadata differed by source and by participant and was supplied without curation.

The immunoSEQ Assay, a bias-controlled multiplex PCR, was used to amplify TCRbeta CDR3 regions from genomic DNA. Under the source paper's analysis protocol: The number of nucleated cells in each sample was estimated by amplification of reference gene primers within the assay. To quantify the absolute abundance of each unique TCRbeta CDR3 rearrangement, sequence reads were collapsed and filtered. For each sample, productive Simpson clonality was calculated as the square root of Simpson's diversity index across productive rearrangements. Here the immuneACCESS table is served through TCRdb, limited to in-frame sequences with V and J called. Missing clones are a known gap in these copies; in checked studies unresolved V genes cover under half, and the rest lacks a known reason. That table gives V, J and clone size, and the DNA gave D and trimming. This sample gives roughly 150,000 clones in total; around 80% of them show up just once. The top ten clonotypes cover 4.2% of the sample.

The germline V gene (reference sequence) provides CDR1 SGHNT and CDR2 YYREEE. The CDR3 sequence holds 16 residues, the cysteine and phenylalanine included. The CDR3 DNA has 48 bases and is translated from base 1. Trimming takes 0 bases from V and 2 bases from J, and the germline ends sit 14 bases apart. About this clone itself: It lacks a known antigen. Base qualities were left out, and no much larger clone turns up one base away.

Collaborating institutions collected whole blood in K2EDTA tubes following their own protocols. Collaborator samples were shipped for TCRbeta analysis as frozen whole blood, isolated PBMCs, or DNA extracted from either sample type. This sequence originates from a man aged 60 to 69 with acute or convalescent COVID-19. The sequencing sample was made of peripheral blood. The chain is encoded by TRBV5-4 joined to TRBJ2-5; the D segment cannot be called with confidence. For the CDR3, the sequence is CASSLVPRQKQETQYF. In nucleotide form, the sequence is TGTGCCAGCAGCTTGGTTCCGCGGCAGAAACAAGAGACCCAGTACTTC.